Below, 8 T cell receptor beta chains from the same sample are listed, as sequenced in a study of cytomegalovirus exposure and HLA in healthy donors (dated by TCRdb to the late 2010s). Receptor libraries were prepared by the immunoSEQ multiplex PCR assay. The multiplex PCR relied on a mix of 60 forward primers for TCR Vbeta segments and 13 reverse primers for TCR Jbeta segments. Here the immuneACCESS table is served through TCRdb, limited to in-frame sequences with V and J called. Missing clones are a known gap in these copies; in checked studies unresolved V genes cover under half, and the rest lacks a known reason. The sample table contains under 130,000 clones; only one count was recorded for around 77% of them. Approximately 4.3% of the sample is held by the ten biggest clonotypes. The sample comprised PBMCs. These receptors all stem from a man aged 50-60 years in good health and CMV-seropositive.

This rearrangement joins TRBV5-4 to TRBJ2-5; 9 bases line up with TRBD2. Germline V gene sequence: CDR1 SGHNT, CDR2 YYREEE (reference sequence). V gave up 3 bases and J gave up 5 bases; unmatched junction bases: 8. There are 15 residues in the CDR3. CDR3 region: CASSSRIAGEETQYF. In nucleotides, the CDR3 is TGTGCCAGCAGCTCCCGGATAGCGGGAGAGGAGACCCAGTACTTC.

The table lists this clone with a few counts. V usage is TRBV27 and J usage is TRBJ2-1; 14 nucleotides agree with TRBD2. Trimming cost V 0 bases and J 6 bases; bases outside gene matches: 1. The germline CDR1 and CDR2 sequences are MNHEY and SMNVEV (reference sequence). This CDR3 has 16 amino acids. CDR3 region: CASSLSGTSGGNEQFF. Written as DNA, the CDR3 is TGTGCCAGCAGTTTATCCGGGACTAGCGGGGGCAATGAGCAGTTCTTC.

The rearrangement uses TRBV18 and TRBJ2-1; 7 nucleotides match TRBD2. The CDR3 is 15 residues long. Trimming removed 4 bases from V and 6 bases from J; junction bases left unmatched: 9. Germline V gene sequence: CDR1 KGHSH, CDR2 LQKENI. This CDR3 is CASSLSGLVGNEQFF. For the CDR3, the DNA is TGTGCCAGCTCACTTTCTGGACTAGTTGGCAATGAGCAGTTCTTC.

As DNA, the CDR3 is TGTGCCAGCAGTGGGACAGATGGACAGCCCCAGCATTTT. Translating it yields CASSGTDGQPQHF. This sequence joins TRBV6-5 and TRBJ1-5; 7 positions match TRBD1. CDR3 length: 13 residues. CDR1 MNHEY and CDR2 SVGAGI come from the germline V gene. The V and J ends lost 5 bases and 7 bases, in that order; junction bases with no gene match: 5.

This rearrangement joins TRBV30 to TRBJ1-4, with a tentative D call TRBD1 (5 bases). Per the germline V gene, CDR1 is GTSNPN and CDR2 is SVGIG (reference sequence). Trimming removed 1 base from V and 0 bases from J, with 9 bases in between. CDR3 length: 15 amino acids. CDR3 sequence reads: CAWSGDSSTNEKLFF. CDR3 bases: TGTGCCTGGAGTGGAGACAGTTCAACTAATGAAAAACTGTTTTTT.

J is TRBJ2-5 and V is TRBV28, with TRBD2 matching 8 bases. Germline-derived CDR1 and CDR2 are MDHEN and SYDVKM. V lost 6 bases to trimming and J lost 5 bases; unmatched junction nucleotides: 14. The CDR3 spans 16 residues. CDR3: CASRDTGREGEETQYF. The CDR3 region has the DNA TGTGCCAGCAGAGATACCGGACGGGAGGGTGAGGAGACCCAGTACTTC.

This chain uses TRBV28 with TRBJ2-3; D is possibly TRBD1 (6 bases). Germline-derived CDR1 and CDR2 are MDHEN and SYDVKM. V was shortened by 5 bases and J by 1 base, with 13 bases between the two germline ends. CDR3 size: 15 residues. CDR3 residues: CASSPQGPGTDTQYF. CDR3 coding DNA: TGTGCCAGCAGTCCGCAGGGGCCGGGCACAGATACGCAGTATTTT. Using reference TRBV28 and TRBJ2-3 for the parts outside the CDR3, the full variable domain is DVKVTQSSRYLVKRTGEKVFLECVQDMDHENMFWYRQDPGLGLRLIYFSYDVKMKEKGDIPEGYSVSREKKERFSLILESASTNQTSMYLCASSPQGPGTDTQYFGPGTRLTVL.

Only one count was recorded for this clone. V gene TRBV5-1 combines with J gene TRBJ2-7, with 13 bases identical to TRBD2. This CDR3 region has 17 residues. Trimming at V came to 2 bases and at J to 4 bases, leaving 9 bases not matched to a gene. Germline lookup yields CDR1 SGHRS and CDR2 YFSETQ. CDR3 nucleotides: TGCGCCAGCAGCTTCCTTCGGACTAGCGGGAGTAGATACGAGCAGTACTTC. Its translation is CASSFLRTSGSRYEQYF.